These T cell receptor beta chains were read from a single sample in a study of T-cell memory formation after mild COVID-19. TCRdb independently ran MiXCR on the 5' RACE reads; one entry per CDR3 protein. The table has roughly 610,000 distinct CDR3 sequences, 15% to 20% seen once; the top ten hold 8.1%. The sample consisted of PBMCs or a T cell subset sorted from them (not recorded which). The receptors shown here come from an adult woman who had mild COVID-19 (a few samples of this study predate the infection). Cell type and time point are not known. The CDR3 runs from the conserved cysteine through the conserved F or W. Fields, in order: D gene, J gene, clone size, V gene, CDR3 protein, CDR3 DNA. D genes are given only for firm matches. Clone size, where shown, is once, few, many, or a class for clones that have expanded.

>NA|TRBJ2-1|few|TRBV14
CASSQVGLSEFF
TGTGCCAGCAGCCAAGTAGGACTTTCCGAGTTCTTC
>NA|TRBJ1-5|NA|TRBV20-1
CSASSGNQPQHF
TGCAGTGCCTCCTCAGGGAATCAGCCCCAGCATTTT
>NA|TRBJ2-7|few|TRBV6-2/TRBV6-3
CASSGADLYEQYF
TGTGCCAGCAGTGGGGCCGACCTCTACGAGCAGTACTTC
>TRBD2|TRBJ2-3|NA|TRBV15
CATSKGLGVTDTQYF
TGTGCCACCAGCAAAGGACTAGGTGTGACAGATACGCAGTATTTT
>TRBD1|TRBJ2-7|few|TRBV4-1
CASSQMRGQGSYEQYF
TGCGCCAGCAGCCAAATGAGGGGACAGGGCTCCTACGAGCAGTACTTC
>NA|TRBJ2-7|NA|TRBV5-5
CASSQVGRGLQSYEQYF
TGTGCCAGCAGCCAAGTGGGGAGAGGCTTACAATCCTACGAGCAGTACTTC
>NA|TRBJ1-5|few|TRBV18
CASSPRRAGDSNQPQHF
TGTGCCAGCTCACCAAGAAGGGCGGGGGACAGCAATCAGCCCCAGCATTTT
>NA|TRBJ1-4|NA|TRBV12-3/TRBV12-4
CASAPRTNEKLFF
TGTGCCAGCGCCCCCAGGACGAATGAAAAACTGTTTTTT
>NA|TRBJ2-7|few|TRBV12-3/TRBV12-4
CASSLNGQKAYEQYF
TGTGCCAGCAGCTTAAACGGACAGAAAGCTTACGAGCAGTACTTC
>NA|TRBJ1-4|NA|TRBV5-6
CASSLESRWNEKLFF
TGTGCCAGCAGCTTGGAGTCGCGTTGGAATGAAAAACTGTTTTTT
>NA|TRBJ2-2|few|TRBV30
CAWSVKGTTGELFF
TGTGCCTGGAGTGTAAAGGGAACCACCGGGGAGCTGTTTTTT
>NA|TRBJ2-1|many|TRBV3-1
CASSQGAGSINEQFF
TGTGCCAGCAGCCAAGGGGCGGGGTCAATCAATGAGCAGTTCTTC
>TRBD2|TRBJ2-1|many|TRBV20-1
CSAPRLAGLSYNEQFF
TGCAGTGCCCCTAGACTAGCGGGACTTTCCTACAATGAGCAGTTCTTC
>NA|TRBJ1-1|once|TRBV5-1
CASSLVRVATEAFF
TGCGCCAGCAGCTTGGTCAGGGTTGCCACTGAAGCTTTCTTT
>NA|TRBJ2-3|NA|TRBV5-1
CASSASGMTFTDTQYF
TGCGCCAGCAGCGCGAGTGGTATGACCTTCACAGATACGCAGTATTTT
>NA|TRBJ1-5|few|TRBV21-1
CASTPSRTGGGEPQHF
TGTGCCAGCACCCCGTCCCGGACAGGGGGTGGGGAGCCCCAGCATTTT
>NA|TRBJ2-3|many|TRBV12-3/TRBV12-4
CASSLGLTGAGTDTQYF
TGTGCCAGCAGTCTCGGACTCACAGGGGCGGGGACAGATACGCAGTATTTT
>NA|TRBJ2-5|NA|TRBV12-3/TRBV12-4
CASSPGSKETQYF
TGTGCCAGCAGCCCCGGGAGCAAAGAGACCCAGTACTTC
>NA|TRBJ1-5|few|TRBV30
CAWSVSLIQPQHF
TGTGCCTGGAGTGTGAGCTTAATTCAGCCCCAGCATTTT
>NA|TRBJ2-7|NA|TRBV24-1
CATSDFDSPEQYF
TGTGCCACCAGTGATTTTGACAGCCCCGAGCAGTACTTC
>NA|TRBJ1-2|NA|TRBV3-1
CASSQRDLAYGYTF
TGTGCCAGCAGCCAGAGGGACTTGGCCTATGGCTACACCTTC
>TRBD2|TRBJ2-1|NA|TRBV9
CASSVASGDNNEQFF
TGTGCCAGCAGCGTGGCGAGCGGGGATAACAATGAGCAGTTCTTC
>TRBD1|TRBJ2-3|NA|TRBV27
CASRKGDRFTDTQYF
TGTGCCAGCAGGAAGGGGGACAGGTTCACAGATACGCAGTATTTT
>NA|TRBJ2-3|many|TRBV5-5
CASSLRRGTDTQYF
TGTGCCAGCAGCTTGAGGCGGGGCACAGATACGCAGTATTTT
>NA|TRBJ2-7|NA|TRBV3-1
CASSIYQGYEQYF
TGTGCCAGCAGCATTTACCAGGGTTACGAGCAGTACTTC
>NA|TRBJ2-2|NA|TRBV10-3
CAISESGTPGGELFF
TGTGCCATCAGTGAATCCGGGACTCCGGGCGGGGAGCTGTTTTTT
>NA|TRBJ1-1|few|TRBV7-9
CALREGNTEAFF
TGTGCCCTACGCGAGGGGAACACTGAAGCTTTCTTT
>NA|TRBJ1-1|NA|TRBV29-1
CSAGGRNTEAFF
TGCAGCGCCGGGGGGCGGAACACTGAAGCTTTCTTT
>TRBD2|TRBJ2-1|few|TRBV5-1
CASSSGGTSGSSYNEQFF
TGCGCCAGCAGCTCCGGAGGGACTAGCGGTAGCTCCTACAATGAGCAGTTCTTC
>TRBD1|TRBJ1-2|few|TRBV18
CASSLGQVYYGYTF
TGTGCCAGCTCACTGGGACAGGTATACTATGGCTACACCTTC
>NA|TRBJ2-5|few|TRBV14
CASSQGNEGETQYF
TGTGCCAGCAGCCAAGGAAATGAGGGAGAGACCCAGTACTTC
>NA|TRBJ2-7|few|TRBV7-6
CASSMDSYEQYF
TGTGCCAGCAGCATGGACAGCTACGAGCAGTACTTC
>NA|TRBJ1-4|NA|TRBV6-4
CASSVGNNEKLFF
TGTGCCAGCAGTGTGGGCAACAATGAAAAACTGTTTTTT
>NA|TRBJ1-2|NA|TRBV6-2/TRBV6-3
CASSYHRVAYRYGYTF
TGTGCCAGCAGTTACCACAGGGTCGCGTATCGCTATGGCTACACCTTC
>NA|TRBJ1-1|NA|TRBV19
CASSLRQSPNTEAFF
TGTGCCAGTAGTCTGCGACAATCCCCGAACACTGAAGCTTTCTTT
>TRBD1|TRBJ2-7|NA|TRBV5-1
CASSSDRAFSYEQYF
TGCGCCAGCAGCTCCGACAGGGCTTTTTCCTACGAGCAGTACTTC
>TRBD1|TRBJ2-7|many|TRBV10-3
CAISGGRQGFTYEQYF
TGTGCCATCAGTGGGGGAAGACAGGGATTCACCTACGAGCAGTACTTC
>NA|TRBJ1-5|few|TRBV27
CASSLSPGSNQPQHF
TGTGCCAGCAGTTTATCTCCAGGTAGCAATCAGCCCCAGCATTTT
>NA|TRBJ1-5|many|TRBV5-4
CASSLTPNQPQHF
TGTGCCAGCAGCTTAACACCTAATCAGCCCCAGCATTTT
>TRBD1|TRBJ2-7|NA|TRBV9
CASSGGPTGANEQYF
TGTGCCAGCAGCGGAGGTCCGACAGGGGCGAACGAGCAGTACTTC
>NA|TRBJ1-1|few|TRBV12-3/TRBV12-4
CASSDPTGKEAFF
TGTGCCAGCAGCGACCCGACAGGAAAGGAAGCTTTCTTT
>NA|TRBJ2-2|few|TRBV20-1
CSARAGGAGIGELFF
TGCAGTGCTAGAGCCGGGGGCGCAGGGATAGGGGAGCTGTTTTTT
>NA|TRBJ2-2|few|TRBV7-9
CASSTFRPGEELFF
TGTGCCAGCAGCACCTTCCGCCCCGGGGAAGAGCTGTTTTTT
>TRBD1|TRBJ1-6|few|TRBV7-9
CASTLTGQGGPLHF
TGTGCCAGCACCCTGACGGGACAGGGGGGACCCCTCCACTTT
>TRBD1|TRBJ2-4|NA|TRBV29-1
CSVEDRAKNIQYF
TGCAGCGTTGAGGACAGGGCCAAAAACATTCAGTACTTC
>TRBD1|TRBJ2-7|NA|TRBV24-1
CATSAGTGDYEQYF
TGTGCCACCAGCGCCGGGACAGGGGACTACGAGCAGTACTTC
>NA|TRBJ2-7|few|TRBV24-1
CATLEGSYEQYF
TGTGCCACCCTGGAGGGATCCTACGAGCAGTACTTC
>NA|TRBJ2-2|NA|TRBV5-4
CASSLEATGELFF
TGTGCCAGCAGCTTGGAGGCGACCGGGGAGCTGTTTTTT
>NA|TRBJ2-3|NA|TRBV5-1
CASSLDGSGGDTQYF
TGCGCCAGCAGCTTGGATGGTAGCGGAGGGGATACGCAGTATTTT
>NA|TRBJ2-5|NA|TRBV5-6
CASSLSSVETQYF
TGTGCCAGCAGCTTATCGAGCGTGGAGACCCAGTACTTC
>TRBD1|TRBJ2-5|NA|TRBV29-1
CSVPPDRGLQETQYF
TGCAGCGTCCCTCCGGACAGGGGGCTCCAAGAGACCCAGTACTTC
>NA|TRBJ2-7|NA|TRBV20-1
CSATGAAYEQYF
TGCAGTGCTACCGGGGCCGCTTACGAGCAGTACTTC
>NA|TRBJ1-1|few|TRBV5-1
CASSLSQVVNTEAFF
TGCGCCAGCAGCTTGTCTCAGGTGGTGAACACTGAAGCTTTCTTT
>NA|TRBJ2-3|NA|TRBV7-9
CASSPGRNLGTGDTQYF
TGTGCCAGCAGCCCTGGCCGTAATTTAGGAACCGGAGATACGCAGTATTTT
>TRBD1|TRBJ2-3|NA|TRBV5-1
CASSLLGQGSTDTQYF
TGCGCCAGCAGCTTGCTAGGACAGGGTAGCACAGATACGCAGTATTTT